This T cell receptor (beta chain) was found in a study of T cell responses to AZD1222 COVID-19 vaccine. This clone was seen once. Sequencing was performed with immunoSEQ multiplex PCR; in TCRdb, only in-frame clones are kept and a portion is missing. This table holds some 150,000 clones, approximately 94% found once. This CDR3 contains 12 residues. CDR1 is WSHSY, CDR2 SAAADI, per germline. V was pared by 4 bases and J by 6 bases, with 2 bases of the junction left unmatched. The receptor was isolated from an adult in good health. This chain links TRBV10-2 with TRBJ1-1; 7 bases agree with TRBD1. Material: peripheral blood, obtained on day 0 of AZD1222 vaccination. CDR3 sequence reads: CASSGGQAEAFF. For the CDR3, the DNA is TGCGCCAGCAGTGGAGGACAGGCTGAAGCTTTCTTT.